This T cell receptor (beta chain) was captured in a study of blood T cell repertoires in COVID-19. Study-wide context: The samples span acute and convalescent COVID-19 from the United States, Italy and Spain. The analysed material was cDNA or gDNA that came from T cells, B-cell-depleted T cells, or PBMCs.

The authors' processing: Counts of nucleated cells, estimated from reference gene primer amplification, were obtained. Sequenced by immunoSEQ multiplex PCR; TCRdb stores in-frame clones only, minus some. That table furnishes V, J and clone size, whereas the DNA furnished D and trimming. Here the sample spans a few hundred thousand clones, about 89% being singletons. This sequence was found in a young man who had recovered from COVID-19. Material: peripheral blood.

The DNA of the CDR3 is TGTGCCAGCAGCCCCCCAGCGGGGGCCTCCTACAATGAGCAGTTCTTC. Translating it yields CASSPPAGASYNEQFF. The chain joins TRBV9 to TRBJ2-1; TRBD2 aligns across 8 bases. CDR3 length equals 16 residues. Unmatched junction bases numbered 6, after V lost 4 bases and J lost 0 bases. The germline V gene encodes CDR1 SGDLS and CDR2 YYNGEE.